Below are 14 T cell receptor beta chains sequenced from a single sample in a study of blood T cell repertoires in COVID-19. Repertoires were generated with immunoSEQ multiplex PCR, while TCRdb's copy carries only in-frame clones and drops some. In the table there are 350,000 to 400,000 clones, about 90% of which are singletons. Sequencing used PBMCs or T cells enriched from blood (not recorded which). Receptor source: a woman younger than 45 who had recovered from COVID-19.

The chain is built from TRBV13 and TRBJ1-1; 10 bases match TRBD1. CDR3 length: 14 amino acids. V shed 5 bases, J shed 5 bases, and the junction held 5 bases outside the gene matches. Germline V gives CDR1 PRHDT, CDR2 FYEKMQ (reference sequence). The CDR3 DNA follows: TGTGCCAGCAGCCCCAGGACAGGGGGAACTGAAGCTTTCTTT. Amino acids: CASSPRTGGTEAFF.

The chain is built from TRBV4-3 and TRBJ1-5; 10 bases fit TRBD1. The CDR3 runs 15 residues. CDR1 LGHNA and CDR2 YSLEER come from the germline V gene. Trimming took 0 bases from V and 6 from J; bases not matched to a gene: 2. The CDR3 region has the DNA TGCGCCAGCAGCCAAGATAGGACAGGGGGTCAGCCCCAGCATTTT. Residues: CASSQDRTGGQPQHF.

The genes are TRBV11-2 and TRBJ2-3; possibly TRBD2 for D (5 bases). The germline V and J ends were trimmed by 5 bases and 0 bases, with 12 bases remaining between them. The germline gives CDR1 SGHAT, CDR2 FQNNGV. This CDR3 region has 15 residues. The CDR3 here is CASSPRLKSTDTQYF. CDR3 sequence (DNA): TGTGCCAGCAGCCCCCGACTAAAAAGCACAGATACGCAGTATTTT.

The chain recombines TRBV6-5 with TRBJ2-7, with 9 bases lining up with TRBD2. The CDR3 has 14 amino acids. From germline, CDR1 is MNHEY and CDR2 SVGAGI. J was trimmed by 7 bases and V by 5 bases; bases with no gene match: 9. This CDR3 is CASSPGLAGGEQYF. DNA for the CDR3: TGTGCCAGCAGTCCGGGACTAGCTGGTGGGGAGCAGTACTTC.

To note about this clone: The same CDR3 can be traced to other DNA sequences in this sample. The chain is built from TRBV30 and TRBJ2-3; the match to TRBD2 covers 13 bases. There are 15 residues in the CDR3. The germline CDR1 and CDR2 sequences are GTSNPN and SVGIG (reference sequence). The V and J ends lost 0 bases and 5 bases, in that order; junction bases with no gene match: 2. The CDR3 DNA follows: TGTGCCTGGAGTGTAGGACTAGCGGGGGTAGATACGCAGTATTTT. Protein: CAWSVGLAGVDTQYF.

This chain joins TRBV12-5 and TRBJ1-2, with a possible D match to TRBD1 (6 bases). Germline V gives CDR1 LGHNT, CDR2 FRNRAP. Deletions cut 8 bases from V and 6 bases from J, with 13 bases between. The CDR3 spans 12 residues. The CDR3 DNA sequence: TGTGCTAGTTTTGGGGGCGTCAATGGCTACACCTTC. Its translation is CASFGGVNGYTF.

A note on this clone: The sample has other DNA sequences that encode this CDR3 too. The chain combines TRBV28 with TRBJ1-1, with D possibly TRBD1 on 6 matching bases. This CDR3 comprises 13 residues. V lost 1 base, J lost 5 bases, and 8 bases lay in between. The germline CDR1 and CDR2 sequences are MDHEN and SYDVKM. CDR3 residues: CASSLLGGTEAFF. Here the CDR3 DNA reads TGTGCCAGCAGTTTATTAGGGGGAACTGAAGCTTTCTTT.

The CDR3 DNA reads TGTGCCAGCTCACCGGACAGGCGAGCTTTCTTT. Protein sequence: CASSPDRRAFF. The rearrangement joins TRBV18 to TRBJ1-1, with TRBD1 matching 7 bases. With V trimmed by 3 bases and J by 10 bases, 2 bases remained unmatched. The CDR3 is 11 residues long. From germline, CDR1 is KGHSH and CDR2 LQKENI.

J is TRBJ1-1 and V is TRBV2; tentative D call: TRBD1 (5 bases). V shed 4 bases and J shed 4 bases, with 13 bases lying between them. Germline-derived CDR1 and CDR2 are SNHLY and FYNNEI. The CDR3 loop spans 14 amino acids. CDR3 DNA sequence: TGTGCCAGCAGTGGAGGCTGGGGGGGCACTGAAGCTTTCTTT. Protein sequence: CASSGGWGGTEAFF.

The chain links TRBV10-3 to TRBJ1-5; maybe TRBD1 (6 bases). CDR3 length: 15 residues. Germline values: CDR1 ENHRY, CDR2 SYGVKD. The V gene lost 3 bases and the J gene lost 1 base, with 10 bases spanning the gap. The CDR3 region is CAISDSRGSNQPQHF. As DNA, the CDR3 is TGTGCCATCAGTGATTCTAGGGGGAGCAATCAGCCCCAGCATTTT.

The chain carries TRBV30 and TRBJ1-3, with D possibly being TRBD1 (6 bases). The CDR3 has 17 amino acids. Germline V gives CDR1 GTSNPN, CDR2 SVGIG (reference sequence). V was shortened by 0 bases and J by 0 bases, with 15 bases between the two germline ends. As DNA, the CDR3 is TGTGCCTGGAGTGTAGGGGATTCGACAGGCTCTGGAAACACCATATATTTT. Amino acids: CAWSVGDSTGSGNTIYF.

This chain links TRBV7-2 with TRBJ1-2; a possible D gene is TRBD1 (6 bases). Trimming cost V 0 bases and J 2 bases, with 13 bases left between them. Germline V CDR1 and CDR2: SGHTA, FQGNSA. The CDR3 spans 16 residues. CDR3 in DNA: TGTGCCAGCAGCTTAGCGGGGTCAGGGACAAACTATGGCTACACCTTC. Residues: CASSLAGSGTNYGYTF.

The chain recombines TRBV4-2 with TRBJ1-4; 10 bases are shared with TRBD1. CDR1 is LGHNA and CDR2 is YNFKEQ in the germline V gene. The V segment lost 3 bases and the J segment 4 bases; nucleotides outside the gene matches: 11. CDR3 length equals 18 residues. Here the CDR3 DNA reads TGTGCCAGCAGCCAGCTTCCGGGACAGGGGACCCGTAATGAAAAACTGTTTTTT. As protein: CASSQLPGQGTRNEKLFF.

V usage is TRBV5-1 and J usage is TRBJ1-1, with D perhaps matching TRBD1 (5 bases). Trimming stripped 1 base from V and 4 bases from J, with 26 bases between. The germline gives CDR1 SGHRS, CDR2 YFSETQ. The CDR3 is made up of 19 amino acids. This CDR3 is CASSLQTLGQRPVGTEAFF. The CDR3 DNA follows: TGCGCCAGCAGCTTGCAAACATTGGGGCAGCGACCCGTAGGCACTGAAGCTTTCTTT.